These 12 T cell receptor beta chains came from one sample sequenced in a study of cytomegalovirus exposure and HLA in healthy donors. The PCR employed 60 Vbeta primers together with 13 Jbeta primers. Method: immunoSEQ multiplex PCR; TCRdb's copy keeps in-frame clones and lacks some. The sample lists about 110,000 clones, over 70% occurring once. The source material was PBMCs. These receptors all stem from a middle-aged woman in good health and CMV-seronegative.

This clone is a singleton in its sample. The chain uses TRBV7-2 and TRBJ2-5; 8 bases fit TRBD2. Trimming cost V 4 bases and J 5 bases; bases outside gene matches: 12. Looked up from germline, CDR1 is SGHTA and CDR2 is FQGNSA. This CDR3 region has 16 residues. CDR3 loop: CASSSGLASLSETQYF. The CDR3 nucleotides read TGTGCCAGCAGCTCAGGACTAGCCTCGTTGAGCGAGACCCAGTACTTC.

The CDR3 here is CASTRVGYGYTF. The CDR3, as DNA: TGTGCCAGCACCAGGGTCGGCTATGGCTACACCTTC. The rearrangement links TRBV2 to TRBJ1-2, with D possibly matching TRBD1 (5 bases). The CDR3 runs to 12 residues. The V and J ends lost 7 bases and 4 bases respectively, with 10 bases between them. Germline-derived CDR1 and CDR2 are SNHLY and FYNNEI.

The genes are TRBV28 and TRBJ2-7, with 9 bases fitting TRBD1. Germline values: CDR1 MDHEN, CDR2 SYDVKM. V was pared by 2 bases and J by 0 bases, with 5 bases of the junction left unmatched. The CDR3 spans 16 residues. The CDR3 DNA reads as TGTGCCAGCAGTTTACTGTGGACAGGGGACTCCTACGAGCAGTACTTC. Residues: CASSLLWTGDSYEQYF. Variable domain in full (rest from reference TRBV28 and TRBJ2-7): DVKVTQSSRYLVKRTGEKVFLECVQDMDHENMFWYRQDPGLGLRLIYFSYDVKMKEKGDIPEGYSVSREKKERFSLILESASTNQTSMYLCASSLLWTGDSYEQYFGPGTRLTVT.

The chain joins TRBV4-2 to TRBJ2-2; no clear D. V was pared by 1 base and J by 0 bases, with 6 bases between. CDR1 is LGHNA and CDR2 is YNFKEQ in the germline V gene. This CDR3 has 15 amino acids. CDR3 amino acids: CASSQVSANTGELFF. CDR3 sequence (DNA): TGTGCCAGCAGCCAAGTGTCGGCGAACACCGGGGAGCTGTTTTTT.

This rearrangement joins TRBV29-1 to TRBJ2-1; a weak D match, TRBD1 (6 bases). Trimming stripped 5 bases from V and 7 bases from J, with 12 bases between. Germline V gene lookup returns CDR1 SQVTM and CDR2 ANQGSEA. The CDR3 runs 12 residues. CDR3 region: CSVRSQGNEQFF. As DNA, the CDR3 is TGCAGCGTTAGAAGCCAGGGGAATGAGCAGTTCTTC.

This clone was seen a handful of times. The V and J genes are TRBV4-2 and TRBJ2-3, with no clear D. Germline V lookup: CDR1 LGHNA, CDR2 YNFKEQ. V was cut by 0 bases and J by 1 base, with 11 bases left in between. CDR3 length: 16 amino acids. CDR3 protein: CASSQEFVPGTDTQYF. CDR3 bases: TGTGCCAGCAGCCAAGAATTCGTCCCGGGCACAGATACGCAGTATTTT.

This chain joins TRBV4-2 and TRBJ1-4; D ambiguous. Deletions cut 4 bases from V and 7 bases from J, with 7 bases between. The CDR3 contains 12 residues. The germline V gene has CDR1 LGHNA and CDR2 YNFKEQ. In DNA, the CDR3 is TGTGCCAGCAGCCTTTTGAGTGAAAAACTGTTTTTT. Translation: CASSLLSEKLFF.

V gene TRBV18 combines with J gene TRBJ2-4; 7 bases line up with TRBD2. The germline V gene encodes CDR1 KGHSH and CDR2 LQKENI. The CDR3 spans 16 residues. The ends lost 4 bases at V and 0 bases at J; junction bases unmatched: 6. The CDR3 DNA sequence: TGTGCCAGCTCACGTACAGCGGGGCTAGCCAAAAACATTCAGTACTTC. Encoded protein: CASSRTAGLAKNIQYF.

The chain combines TRBV5-1 with TRBJ1-4; TRBD1 matches 8 bases. V lost 4 bases to trimming and J lost 2 bases; unmatched junction nucleotides: 4. The length of the CDR3 is 15 residues. In germline, CDR1 is SGHRS, CDR2 YFSETQ. The DNA for the CDR3 is TGCGCCAGCAGCACCGGACAGGGCACTAATGAAAAACTGTTTTTT. The encoded protein is CASSTGQGTNEKLFF.

The gene calls are TRBV29-1 and TRBJ2-7; TRBD2 is a possible D gene (5 bases). The CDR3 is 11 amino acids. V lost 4 bases, J lost 6 bases, and 10 bases lay in between. Germline values: CDR1 SQVTM, CDR2 ANQGSEA. The CDR3 here is CSVGERVEQYF. The CDR3 bases are TGCAGCGTTGGCGAGAGGGTCGAGCAGTACTTC.

The gene calls are TRBV29-1 and TRBJ2-1, with D possibly TRBD2 on 6 matching bases. V lost 1 base, J lost 9 bases, and 16 bases lay in between. From germline, CDR1 is SQVTM and CDR2 ANQGSEA. The CDR3 covers 14 residues. CDR3 sequence reads: CSVEGVAVLSEQFF. The CDR3 DNA reads TGCAGCGTTGAAGGGGTAGCGGTCTTATCTGAGCAGTTCTTC.

V and J are TRBV7-9 and TRBJ1-1; D possibly corresponds to TRBD1 (5 bases). This CDR3 spans 14 amino acids. V shed 5 bases and J shed 4 bases, with 14 bases lying between them. The germline V gene has CDR1 SEHNR and CDR2 FQNEAQ (reference sequence). The CDR3 loop reads CASSQPTVLTEAFF. The CDR3 DNA is TGTGCCAGCAGCCAGCCGACAGTTCTCACTGAAGCTTTCTTT.